These T cell receptor beta chains were read from a single sample in a study of cytomegalovirus exposure and HLA in healthy donors. Clones were sequenced by immunoSEQ multiplex PCR, and TCRdb holds only the in-frame ones, with some missing. This table has 110,000 or so clones, roughly three quarters appearing once. Sequenced sample: PBMCs. The receptors stem from a man younger than 40 in good health and CMV-seronegative. Each CDR3 is given with its conserved first and last residue. Each record gives: D gene, J gene, V gene, clone size, CDR3 length, CDR3 DNA, CDR3 protein. The D gene is left open where the match is weak. Size is omitted from some rows. Given values are once, few, many or a class for expanded clones.

D: -; J: TRBJ2-2; V: TRBV15; size: -; length: 16; DNA: TGTGCCACCAGCAGAGTAGGACGGGGGAACACCGGGGAGCTGTTTTTT; CDR3: CATSRVGRGNTGELFF
D: TRBD2; J: TRBJ2-7; V: TRBV6-5; size: -; length: 11; DNA: TGTGCCGTGAGGGGAGGGATCGAGCAGTACTTC; CDR3: CAVRGGIEQYF
D: -; J: TRBJ2-1; V: TRBV15; size: -; length: 14; DNA: TGTGCCACCAGCAGAGAGGACAGACGGAATGAGCAGTTCTTC; CDR3: CATSREDRRNEQFF
D: -; J: TRBJ2-5; V: TRBV7-2; size: -; length: 15; DNA: TGTGCCAGCAGCTTAGCGTCACTCCGCCAAAAGACCCAGTACTTC; CDR3: CASSLASLRQKTQYF
D: TRBD1; J: TRBJ2-7; V: TRBV4-1; size: -; length: 15; DNA: TGCGCCAGCAGCCAAGCCACGGGACAGTCCTACGAGCAGTACTTC; CDR3: CASSQATGQSYEQYF
D: -; J: TRBJ1-1; V: TRBV15; size: -; length: 13; DNA: TGTGCCACCAGCAGAGTCGGAGGATCTGAAGCTTTCTTT; CDR3: CATSRVGGSEAFF
D: -; J: TRBJ1-5; V: TRBV28; size: -; length: 16; DNA: TGTGCCAGCAGTTGGAACTTTGGGGGGGCGAGGCAGCCCCAGCATTTT; CDR3: CASSWNFGGARQPQHF
D: -; J: TRBJ1-4; V: TRBV6-1; size: -; length: 16; DNA: TGTGCCAGCAGTGGACCACAGGCCTCAGGGAAGGAAAAACTGTTTTTT; CDR3: CASSGPQASGKEKLFF
D: TRBD2; J: TRBJ2-3; V: TRBV29-1; size: -; length: 16; DNA: TGCAGCGTCACCCCGCTAGCGGGAGGGTTCACAGATACGCAGTATTTT; CDR3: CSVTPLAGGFTDTQYF
D: TRBD2; J: TRBJ2-7; V: TRBV6-5; size: -; length: 14; DNA: TGTGCCAGCAGTTCTAGCGGGAGGAGCTACGAGCAGTACTTC; CDR3: CASSSSGRSYEQYF
D: -; J: TRBJ1-3; V: TRBV5-8; size: once; length: 15; DNA: TGTGCCAGCAGCTCTAGGGGGTACTCTGGAAACACCATATATTTT; CDR3: CASSSRGYSGNTIYF
D: -; J: TRBJ1-1; V: TRBV6-4; size: -; length: 14; DNA: TGTGCCAGCAGGGAAGACAGATCAGGCACTGAAGCTTTCTTT; CDR3: CASREDRSGTEAFF
D: TRBD1; J: TRBJ2-5; V: TRBV7-2; size: once; length: 14; DNA: TGTGCCAGCAGCCTATGGGACAGGCAAGAGACCCAGTACTTC; CDR3: CASSLWDRQETQYF
D: -; J: TRBJ1-2; V: TRBV14; size: -; length: 15; DNA: TGTGCCAGCAGTGTATCTTGGGAGGGAGACTATGGCTACACCTTC; CDR3: CASSVSWEGDYGYTF
D: TRBD2; J: TRBJ2-2; V: TRBV7-2; size: few; length: 16; DNA: TGTGCCAGCAGCCCTCATCGGCTAGCGGGAGGTGGGGAGCTGTTTTTT; CDR3: CASSPHRLAGGGELFF
D: TRBD2; J: TRBJ2-7; V: TRBV5-1; size: -; length: 16; DNA: TGCGCCAGCAGCTTAGTGCAGGGAGGGACGTCCTACGAGCAGTACTTC; CDR3: CASSLVQGGTSYEQYF
D: TRBD1; J: TRBJ1-2; V: TRBV5-6; size: few; length: 15; DNA: TGTGCCAGCAGCTTGGCCCCGGGACAGACCTATGGCTACACCTTC; CDR3: CASSLAPGQTYGYTF
D: -; J: TRBJ2-7; V: TRBV11-3; size: -; length: 13; DNA: TGTGCCAGCAGCGTAGGGGACTTGGGGGAGCAGTACTTC; CDR3: CASSVGDLGEQYF
D: TRBD1; J: TRBJ1-1; V: TRBV10-3; size: -; length: 16; DNA: TGTGCCATCAGGTCAAGGACAGGGCGGCTGAACACTGAAGCTTTCTTT; CDR3: CAIRSRTGRLNTEAFF
D: -; J: TRBJ1-1; V: TRBV18; size: -; length: 16; DNA: TGTGCCAGCTCACCAAGTCTTTCACAGTTCGGCACTGAAGCTTTCTTT; CDR3: CASSPSLSQFGTEAFF
D: TRBD1; J: TRBJ2-1; V: TRBV4-3; size: -; length: 13; DNA: TGCGCCAGCAGCTATGGACAGGGGTATGAGCAGTTCTTC; CDR3: CASSYGQGYEQFF
D: TRBD1; J: TRBJ2-7; V: TRBV7-9; size: -; length: 14; DNA: TGTGCCAGCAGCCGGCTGACAGGGACCTACGAGCAGTACTTC; CDR3: CASSRLTGTYEQYF
D: -; J: TRBJ2-1; V: TRBV12-5; size: -; length: 12; DNA: TGTGCTAGTGGTTTGCAATCGGGGGAGCAGTTCTTC; CDR3: CASGLQSGEQFF